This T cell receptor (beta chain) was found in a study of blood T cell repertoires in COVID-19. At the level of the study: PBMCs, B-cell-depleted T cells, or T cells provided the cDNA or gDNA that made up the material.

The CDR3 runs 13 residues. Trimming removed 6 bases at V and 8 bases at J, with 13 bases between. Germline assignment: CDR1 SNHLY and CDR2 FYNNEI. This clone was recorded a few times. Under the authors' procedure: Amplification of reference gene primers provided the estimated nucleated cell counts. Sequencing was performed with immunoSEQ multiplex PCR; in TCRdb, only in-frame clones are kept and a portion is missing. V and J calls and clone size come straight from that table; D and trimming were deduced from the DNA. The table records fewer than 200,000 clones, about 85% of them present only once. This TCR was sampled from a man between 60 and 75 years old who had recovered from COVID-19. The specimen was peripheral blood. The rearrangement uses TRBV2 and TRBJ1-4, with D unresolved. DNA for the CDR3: TGTGCCAGCAGGGACGAGGGTCGCGAAAAACTGTTTTTT. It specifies CASRDEGREKLFF.